Described below is a single TCR beta chain sequence and its context. Germline V gives CDR1 LGHDT, CDR2 YNNKEL (reference sequence). V was pared by 0 bases and J by 4 bases, with 9 bases between. The CDR3 covers 14 residues. The data stem from a study of blood T cell repertoires in COVID-19. In the study overall: Researchers got acute and convalescent COVID-19 samples from the United States, Italy and Spain.

Per the original data handling: Estimated nucleated cell counts came from reference gene primer amplification. Assay: immunoSEQ multiplex PCR; the TCRdb copy retains only in-frame clones and omits some. That table gives V, J and clone size, and the DNA gave D and trimming. The table has some 58,000 clones, around nine tenths seen once; the top ten hold less than 4.5%. Sequenced material: peripheral blood. The receptor was isolated from a human donor in a cohort sampled during active COVID-19. V usage is TRBV3-1 (or the pseudogene TRBV3-2) and J usage is TRBJ1-2, with D maybe TRBD1 (5 bases). The CDR3 protein is CASSQDRGVYGYTF. The CDR3 coding sequence is TGTGCCAGCAGCCAAGATCGGGGGGTCTATGGCTACACCTTC.